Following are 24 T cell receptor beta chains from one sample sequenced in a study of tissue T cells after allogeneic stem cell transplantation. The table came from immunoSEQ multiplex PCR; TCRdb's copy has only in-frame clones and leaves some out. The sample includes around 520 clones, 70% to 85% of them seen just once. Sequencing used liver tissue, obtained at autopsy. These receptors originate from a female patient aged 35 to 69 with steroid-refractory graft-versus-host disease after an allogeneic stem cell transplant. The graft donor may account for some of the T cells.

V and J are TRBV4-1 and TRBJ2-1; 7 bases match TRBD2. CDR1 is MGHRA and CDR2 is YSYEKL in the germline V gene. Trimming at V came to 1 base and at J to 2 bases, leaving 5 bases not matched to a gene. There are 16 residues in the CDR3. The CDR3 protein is CASSQALLATYNEQFF. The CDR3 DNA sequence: TGCGCCAGCAGCCAAGCCCTACTAGCGACCTACAATGAGCAGTTCTTC.

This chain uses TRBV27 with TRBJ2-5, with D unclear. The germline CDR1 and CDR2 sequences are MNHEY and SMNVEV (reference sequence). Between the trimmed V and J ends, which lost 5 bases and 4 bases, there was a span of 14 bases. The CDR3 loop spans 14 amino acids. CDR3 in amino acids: CASSRKALGETQYF. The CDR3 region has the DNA TGTGCCAGCAGTCGCAAGGCCCTGGGAGAGACCCAGTACTTC.

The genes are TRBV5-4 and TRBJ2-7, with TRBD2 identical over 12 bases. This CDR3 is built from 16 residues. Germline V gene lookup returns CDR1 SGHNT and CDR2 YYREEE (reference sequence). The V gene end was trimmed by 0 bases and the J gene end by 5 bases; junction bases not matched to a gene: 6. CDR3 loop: CASSLGRLAGVHEQYF. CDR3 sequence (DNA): TGTGCCAGCAGCTTGGGTCGACTAGCGGGAGTCCACGAGCAGTACTTC.

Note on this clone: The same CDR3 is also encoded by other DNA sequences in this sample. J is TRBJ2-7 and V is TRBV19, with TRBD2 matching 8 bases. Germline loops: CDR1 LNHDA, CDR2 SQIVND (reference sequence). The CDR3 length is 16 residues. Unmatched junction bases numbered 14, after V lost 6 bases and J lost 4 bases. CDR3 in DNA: TGTGCCAGTAGCAGTACTAGCGGTGGGGCGCCGTACGAGCAGTACTTC. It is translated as CASSSTSGGAPYEQYF.

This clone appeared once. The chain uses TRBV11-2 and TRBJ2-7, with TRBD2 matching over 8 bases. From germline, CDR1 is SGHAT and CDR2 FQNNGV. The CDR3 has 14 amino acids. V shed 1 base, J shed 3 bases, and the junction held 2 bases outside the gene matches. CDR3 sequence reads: CASSLARGGYEQYF. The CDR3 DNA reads TGTGCCAGCAGCTTAGCTCGGGGGGGCTACGAGCAGTACTTC. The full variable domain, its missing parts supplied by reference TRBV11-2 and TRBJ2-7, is EAGVAQSPRYKIIEKRQSVAFWCNPISGHATLYWYQQILGQGPKLLIQFQNNGVVDDSQLPKDRFSAERLKGVDSTLKIQPAKLEDSAVYLCASSLARGGYEQYFGPGTRLTVT.

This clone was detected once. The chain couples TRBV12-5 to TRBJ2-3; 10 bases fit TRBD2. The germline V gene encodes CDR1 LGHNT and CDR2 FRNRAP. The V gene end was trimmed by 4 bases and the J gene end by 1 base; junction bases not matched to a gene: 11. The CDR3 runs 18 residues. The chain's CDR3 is CASGSSRTSGIGTDTQYF. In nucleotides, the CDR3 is TGTGCTAGTGGTTCCTCCCGGACTAGCGGCATAGGCACAGATACGCAGTATTTT.

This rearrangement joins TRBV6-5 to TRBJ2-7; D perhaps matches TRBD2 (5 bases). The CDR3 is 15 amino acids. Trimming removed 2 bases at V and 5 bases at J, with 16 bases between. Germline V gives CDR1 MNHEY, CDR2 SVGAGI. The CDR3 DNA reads TGTGCCAGCAGTTACGCGCGAAGATTCGGGGACGAGCAGTACTTC. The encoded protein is CASSYARRFGDEQYF.

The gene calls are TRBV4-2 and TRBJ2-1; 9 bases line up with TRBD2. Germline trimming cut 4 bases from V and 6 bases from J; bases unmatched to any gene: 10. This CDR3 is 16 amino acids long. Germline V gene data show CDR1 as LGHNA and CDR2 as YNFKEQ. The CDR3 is CASSPLGSGGRNEQFF. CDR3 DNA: TGTGCCAGCAGCCCGCTGGGTAGCGGGGGCCGCAATGAGCAGTTCTTC.

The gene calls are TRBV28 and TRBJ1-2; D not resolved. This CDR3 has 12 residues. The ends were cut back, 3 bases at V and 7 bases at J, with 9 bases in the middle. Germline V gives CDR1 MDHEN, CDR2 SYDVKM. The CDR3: CASSFRVGGYTF. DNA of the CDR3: TGTGCCAGCAGTTTTCGAGTAGGTGGCTACACCTTC.

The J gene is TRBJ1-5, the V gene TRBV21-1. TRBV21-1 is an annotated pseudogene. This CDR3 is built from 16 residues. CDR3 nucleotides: TGTGCCAGCATTCCGAGGCACTTTTATAGCAATCAGCCCCAGCATTTT. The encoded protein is CASIPRHFYSNQPQHF.

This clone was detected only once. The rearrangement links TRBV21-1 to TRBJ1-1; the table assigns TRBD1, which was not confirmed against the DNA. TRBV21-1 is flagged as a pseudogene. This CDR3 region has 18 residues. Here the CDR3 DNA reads TGTGCCAGCAGCAATGGGACAGGGGGCTTTCCATTTGACACTGAAGCTTTCTTT. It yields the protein CASSNGTGGFPFDTEAFF.

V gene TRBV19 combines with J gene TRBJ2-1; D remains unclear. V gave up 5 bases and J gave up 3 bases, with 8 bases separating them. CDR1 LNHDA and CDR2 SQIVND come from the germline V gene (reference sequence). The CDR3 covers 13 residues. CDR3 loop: CASSVGIYNEQFF. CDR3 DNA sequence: TGTGCCAGTAGTGTCGGTATCTACAATGAGCAGTTCTTC. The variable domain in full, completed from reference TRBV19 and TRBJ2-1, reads DGGITQSPKYLFRKEGQNVTLSCEQNLNHDAMYWYRQDPGQGLRLIYYSQIVNDFQKGDIAEGYSVSREKKESFPLTVTSAQKNPTAFYLCASSVGIYNEQFFGPGTRLTVL.

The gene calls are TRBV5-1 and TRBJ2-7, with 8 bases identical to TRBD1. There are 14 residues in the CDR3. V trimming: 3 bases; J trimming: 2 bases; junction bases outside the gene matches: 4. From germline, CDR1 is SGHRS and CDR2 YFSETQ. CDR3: CASSYGTGPYEQYF. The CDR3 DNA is TGCGCCAGCAGCTACGGGACAGGTCCCTACGAGCAGTACTTC.

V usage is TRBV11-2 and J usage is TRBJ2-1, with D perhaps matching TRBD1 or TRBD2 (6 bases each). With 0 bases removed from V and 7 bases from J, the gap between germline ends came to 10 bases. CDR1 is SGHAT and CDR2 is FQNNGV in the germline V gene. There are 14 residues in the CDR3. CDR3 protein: CASSLEGAGNEQFF. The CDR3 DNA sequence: TGTGCCAGCAGCTTAGAGGGGGCGGGGAATGAGCAGTTCTTC.

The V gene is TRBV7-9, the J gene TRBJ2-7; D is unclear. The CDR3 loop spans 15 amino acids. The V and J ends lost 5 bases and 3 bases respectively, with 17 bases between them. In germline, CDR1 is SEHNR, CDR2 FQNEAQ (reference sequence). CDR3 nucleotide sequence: TGTGCCAGCAGCCCAATATGGCAGGAGAACTACGAGCAGTACTTC. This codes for CASSPIWQENYEQYF.

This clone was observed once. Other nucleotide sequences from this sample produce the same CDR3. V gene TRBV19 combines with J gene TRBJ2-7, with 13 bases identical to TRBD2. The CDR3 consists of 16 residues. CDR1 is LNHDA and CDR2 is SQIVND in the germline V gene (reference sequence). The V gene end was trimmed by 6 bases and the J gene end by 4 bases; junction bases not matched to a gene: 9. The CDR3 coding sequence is TGTGCCAGTAGCAGTACTAGCGGGGGGGCGCCGTACGAGCAGTACTTC. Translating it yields CASSSTSGGAPYEQYF.

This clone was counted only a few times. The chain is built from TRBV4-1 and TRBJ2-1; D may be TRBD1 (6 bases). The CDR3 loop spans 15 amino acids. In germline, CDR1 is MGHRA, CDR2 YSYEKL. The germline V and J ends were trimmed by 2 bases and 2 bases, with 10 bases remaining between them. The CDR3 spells CASSQRRGTYNEQFF. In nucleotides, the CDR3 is TGCGCCAGCAGCCAAAGAAGGGGGACCTACAATGAGCAGTTCTTC.

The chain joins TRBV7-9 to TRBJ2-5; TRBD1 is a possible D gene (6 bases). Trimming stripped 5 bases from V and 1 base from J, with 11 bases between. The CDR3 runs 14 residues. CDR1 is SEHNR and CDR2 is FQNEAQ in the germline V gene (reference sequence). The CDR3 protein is CASSLLGAQETQYF. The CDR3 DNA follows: TGTGCCAGCAGCCTTTTGGGGGCCCAAGAGACCCAGTACTTC. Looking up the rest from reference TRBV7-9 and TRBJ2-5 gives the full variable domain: DTGVSQNPRHKITKRGQNVTFRCDPISEHNRLYWYRQTLGQGPEFLTYFQNEAQLEKSRLLSDRFSAERPKGSFSTLEIQRTEQGDSAMYLCASSLLGAQETQYFGPGTRLLVL.

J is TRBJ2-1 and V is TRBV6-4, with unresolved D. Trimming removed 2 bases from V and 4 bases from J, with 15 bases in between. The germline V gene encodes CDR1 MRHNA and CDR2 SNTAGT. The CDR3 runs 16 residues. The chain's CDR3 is CASSDRARSLYNEQFF. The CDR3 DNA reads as TGTGCCAGCAGTGACCGGGCCAGGTCCCTTTACAATGAGCAGTTCTTC.

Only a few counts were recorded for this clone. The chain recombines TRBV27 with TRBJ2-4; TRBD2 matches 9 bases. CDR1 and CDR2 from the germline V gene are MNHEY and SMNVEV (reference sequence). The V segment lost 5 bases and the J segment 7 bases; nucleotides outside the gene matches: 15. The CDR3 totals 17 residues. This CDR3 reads CASSPPLLAGQGNIQYF. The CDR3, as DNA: TGTGCCAGCAGTCCACCCCTACTAGCGGGTCAAGGGAACATTCAGTACTTC.

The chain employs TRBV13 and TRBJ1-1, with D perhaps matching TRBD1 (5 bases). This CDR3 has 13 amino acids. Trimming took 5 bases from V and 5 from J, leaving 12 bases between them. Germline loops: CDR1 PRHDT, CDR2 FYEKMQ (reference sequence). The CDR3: CASSPRVWTEAFF. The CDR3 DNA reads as TGTGCCAGCAGCCCCAGGGTTTGGACTGAAGCTTTCTTT.

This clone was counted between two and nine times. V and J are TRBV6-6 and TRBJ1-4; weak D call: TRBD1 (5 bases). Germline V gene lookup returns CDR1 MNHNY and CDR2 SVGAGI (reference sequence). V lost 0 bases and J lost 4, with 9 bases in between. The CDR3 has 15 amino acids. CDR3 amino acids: CASSYSTVYNEKLFF. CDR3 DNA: TGTGCCAGCAGTTACTCGACAGTTTATAATGAAAAACTGTTTTTT.

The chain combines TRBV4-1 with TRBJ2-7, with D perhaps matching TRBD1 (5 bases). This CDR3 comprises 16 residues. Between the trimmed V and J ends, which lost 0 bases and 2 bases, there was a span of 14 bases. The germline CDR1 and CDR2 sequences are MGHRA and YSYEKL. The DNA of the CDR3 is TGCGCCAGCAGCCAAGAAGGGGTCCTCCGCCCCTACGAGCAGTACTTC. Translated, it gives CASSQEGVLRPYEQYF.

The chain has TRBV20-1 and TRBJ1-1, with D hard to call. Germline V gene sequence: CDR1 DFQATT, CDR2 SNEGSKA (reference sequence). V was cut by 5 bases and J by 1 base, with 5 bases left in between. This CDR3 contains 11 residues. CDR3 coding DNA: TGCAGTGCTCCTGAGAACACTGAAGCTTTCTTT. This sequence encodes CSAPENTEAFF.